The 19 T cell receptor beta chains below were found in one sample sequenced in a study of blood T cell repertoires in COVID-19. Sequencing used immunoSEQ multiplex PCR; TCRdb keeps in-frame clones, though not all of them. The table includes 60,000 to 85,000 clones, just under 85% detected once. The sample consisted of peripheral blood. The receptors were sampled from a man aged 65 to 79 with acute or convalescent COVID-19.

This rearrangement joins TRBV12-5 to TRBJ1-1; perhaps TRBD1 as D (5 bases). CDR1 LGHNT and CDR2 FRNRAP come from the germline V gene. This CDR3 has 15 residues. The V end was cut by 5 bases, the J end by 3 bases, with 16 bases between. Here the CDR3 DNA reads TGTGCTAGTGGTCCTAAACAGGTAAGGGACACTGAAGCTTTCTTT. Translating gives CASGPKQVRDTEAFF.

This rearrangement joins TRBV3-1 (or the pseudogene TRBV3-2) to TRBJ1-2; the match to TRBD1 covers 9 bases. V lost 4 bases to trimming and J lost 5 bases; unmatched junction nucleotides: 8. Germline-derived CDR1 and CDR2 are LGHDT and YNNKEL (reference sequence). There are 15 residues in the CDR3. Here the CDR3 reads CASSPDGTGHYGYTF. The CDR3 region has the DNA TGTGCCAGCAGCCCAGATGGGACAGGGCATTATGGCTACACCTTC.

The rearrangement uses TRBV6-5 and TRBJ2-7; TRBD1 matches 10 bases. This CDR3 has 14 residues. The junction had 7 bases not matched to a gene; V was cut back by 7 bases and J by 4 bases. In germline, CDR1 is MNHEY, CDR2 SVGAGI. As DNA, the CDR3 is TGTGCCAGCAAACCGGGACAGGGGTCTTACGAGCAGTACTTC. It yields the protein CASKPGQGSYEQYF.

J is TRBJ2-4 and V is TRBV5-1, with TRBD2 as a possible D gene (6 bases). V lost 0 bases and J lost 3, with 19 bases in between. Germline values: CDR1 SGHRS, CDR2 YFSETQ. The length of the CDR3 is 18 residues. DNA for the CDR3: TGCGCCAGCAGCTTGGCTACCCCCCGGGGGTTGGGCAAAAACATTCAGTACTTC. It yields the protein CASSLATPRGLGKNIQYF.

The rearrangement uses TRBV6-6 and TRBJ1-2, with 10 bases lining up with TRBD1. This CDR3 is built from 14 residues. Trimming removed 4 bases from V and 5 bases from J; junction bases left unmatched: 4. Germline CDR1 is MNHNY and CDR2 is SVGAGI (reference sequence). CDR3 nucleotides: TGTGCCAGCAGTTCCCGACAGGGGGCTTATGGCTACACCTTC. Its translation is CASSSRQGAYGYTF.

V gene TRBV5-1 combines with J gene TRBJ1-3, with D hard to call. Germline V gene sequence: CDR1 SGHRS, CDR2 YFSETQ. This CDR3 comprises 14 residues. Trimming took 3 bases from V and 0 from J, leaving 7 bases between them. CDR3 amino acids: CASSSGSSGNTIYF. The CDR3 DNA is TGCGCCAGCAGCTCCGGTAGCTCTGGAAACACCATATATTTT.

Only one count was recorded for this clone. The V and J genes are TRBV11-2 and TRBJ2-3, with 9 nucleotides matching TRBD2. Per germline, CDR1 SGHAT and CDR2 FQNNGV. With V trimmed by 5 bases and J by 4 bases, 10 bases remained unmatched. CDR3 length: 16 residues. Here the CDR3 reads CASSPRLAAQADTQYF. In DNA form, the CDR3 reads TGTGCCAGCAGCCCTCGACTAGCGGCTCAGGCAGATACGCAGTATTTT.

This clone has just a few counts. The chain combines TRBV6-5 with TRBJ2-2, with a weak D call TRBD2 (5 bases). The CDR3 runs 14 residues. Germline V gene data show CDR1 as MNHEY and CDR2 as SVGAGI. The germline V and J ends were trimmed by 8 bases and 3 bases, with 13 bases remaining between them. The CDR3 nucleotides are TGTGCCAGCCGGAACCTCGGGGACACCGGGGAGCTGTTTTTT. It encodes CASRNLGDTGELFF.

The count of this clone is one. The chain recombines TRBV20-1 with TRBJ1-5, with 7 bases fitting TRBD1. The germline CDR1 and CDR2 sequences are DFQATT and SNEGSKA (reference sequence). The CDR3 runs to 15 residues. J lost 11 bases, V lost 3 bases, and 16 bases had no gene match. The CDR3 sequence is CSASTAGTASRTQHF. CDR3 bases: TGCAGTGCTAGTACAGCCGGGACAGCAAGCAGGACCCAGCATTTT.

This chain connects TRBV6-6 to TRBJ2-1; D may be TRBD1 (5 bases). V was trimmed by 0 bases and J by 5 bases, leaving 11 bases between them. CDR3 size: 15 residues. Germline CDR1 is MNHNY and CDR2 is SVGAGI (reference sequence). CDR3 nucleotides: TGTGCCAGCAGTTACTCGACCCAGGGAAACAATGAGCAGTTCTTC. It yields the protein CASSYSTQGNNEQFF.

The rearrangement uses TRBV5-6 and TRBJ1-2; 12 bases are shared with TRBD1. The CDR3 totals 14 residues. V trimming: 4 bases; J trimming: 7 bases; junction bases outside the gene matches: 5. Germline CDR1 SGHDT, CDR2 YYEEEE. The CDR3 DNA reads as TGTGCCAGCAGCACGGGACAGGGGGCCCGTGGCTACACCTTC. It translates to CASSTGQGARGYTF.

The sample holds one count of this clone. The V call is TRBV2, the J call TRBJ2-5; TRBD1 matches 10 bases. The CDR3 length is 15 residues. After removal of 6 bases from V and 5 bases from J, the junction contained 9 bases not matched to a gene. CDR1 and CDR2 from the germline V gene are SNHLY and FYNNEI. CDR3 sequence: CASSPRDRGWETQYF. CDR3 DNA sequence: TGTGCCAGCAGCCCCCGGGACAGGGGTTGGGAGACCCAGTACTTC.

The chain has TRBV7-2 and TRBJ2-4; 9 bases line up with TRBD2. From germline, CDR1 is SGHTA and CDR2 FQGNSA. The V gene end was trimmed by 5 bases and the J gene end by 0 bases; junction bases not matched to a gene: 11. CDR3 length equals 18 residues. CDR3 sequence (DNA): TGTGCCAGCAGCCAAAGGCCGGGACTAGCTTTAGCCAAAAACATTCAGTACTTC. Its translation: CASSQRPGLALAKNIQYF.

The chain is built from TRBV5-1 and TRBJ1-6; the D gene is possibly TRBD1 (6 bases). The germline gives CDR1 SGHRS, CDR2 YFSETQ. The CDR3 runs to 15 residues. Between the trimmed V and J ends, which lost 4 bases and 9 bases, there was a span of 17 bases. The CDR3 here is CASSLTGKQGSPLHF. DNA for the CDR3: TGCGCCAGCAGCCTCACAGGGAAGCAGGGTTCACCCCTCCACTTT.

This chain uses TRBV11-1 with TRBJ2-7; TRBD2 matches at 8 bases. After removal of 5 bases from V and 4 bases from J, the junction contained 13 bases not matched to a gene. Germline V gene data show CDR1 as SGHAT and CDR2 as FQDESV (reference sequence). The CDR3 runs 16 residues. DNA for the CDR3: TGTGCCAGCAGCCCGGGTCACGGGAGGGCCCAGTACGAGCAGTACTTC. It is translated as CASSPGHGRAQYEQYF. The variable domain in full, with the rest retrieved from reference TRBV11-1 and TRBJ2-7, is EAEVAQSPRYKITEKSQAVAFWCDPISGHATLYWYRQILGQGPELLVQFQDESVVDDSQLPKDRFSAERLKGVDSTLKIQPAELGDSAMYLCASSPGHGRAQYEQYFGPGTRLTVT.

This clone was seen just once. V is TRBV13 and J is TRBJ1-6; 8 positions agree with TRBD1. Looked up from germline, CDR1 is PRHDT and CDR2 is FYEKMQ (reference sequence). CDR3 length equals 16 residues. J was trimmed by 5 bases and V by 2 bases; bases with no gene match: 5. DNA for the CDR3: TGTGCCAGCAGCTTACGCCGGGACAGGAATAATTCACCCCTCCACTTT. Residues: CASSLRRDRNNSPLHF.

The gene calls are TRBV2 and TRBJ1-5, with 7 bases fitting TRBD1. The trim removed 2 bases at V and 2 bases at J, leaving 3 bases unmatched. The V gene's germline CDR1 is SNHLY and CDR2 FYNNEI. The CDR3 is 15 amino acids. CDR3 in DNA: TGTGCCAGCAGTGAAATAGGGACAGGCAATCAGCCCCAGCATTTT. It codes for CASSEIGTGNQPQHF.

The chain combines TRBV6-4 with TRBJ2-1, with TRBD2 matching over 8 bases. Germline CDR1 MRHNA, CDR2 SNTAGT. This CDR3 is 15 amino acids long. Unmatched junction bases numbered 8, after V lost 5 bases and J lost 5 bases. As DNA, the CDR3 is TGTGCCAGCAGTCCGGGAACTAGCGGTGACAATGAGCAGTTCTTC. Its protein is CASSPGTSGDNEQFF.

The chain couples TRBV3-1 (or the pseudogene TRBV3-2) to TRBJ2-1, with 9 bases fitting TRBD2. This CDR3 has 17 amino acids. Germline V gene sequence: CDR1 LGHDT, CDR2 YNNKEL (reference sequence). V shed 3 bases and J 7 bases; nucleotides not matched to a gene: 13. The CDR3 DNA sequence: TGTGCCAGCAGCCACCTCGCGAGGGCGGGAGGGTGGAATGAGCAGTTCTTC. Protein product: CASSHLARAGGWNEQFF.